This entry describes one T cell receptor beta chain. This sample is drawn from a study of blood T cell repertoires in COVID-19. Study background: Sources were T cells, B-cell-depleted T cells, or PBMCs; the material itself was cDNA or gDNA.

Under the authors' procedure: Amplification of reference gene primers was used by the study to estimate nucleated cell counts. TCRdb keeps only in-frame clones here, not all; method: immunoSEQ multiplex PCR. V and J calls and clone size are copied from that table; D and trimming were computed from the DNA. The table includes about 160,000 clones, approximately 91% detected once. Germline V gene lookup returns CDR1 MDHEN and CDR2 SYDVKM. V shed 3 bases and J shed 0 bases, with 3 bases lying between them. This CDR3 has 13 residues. The chain combines TRBV28 with TRBJ2-1; D unresolved. Material: peripheral blood. This sequence originates from a man aged 18-30 years with acute or convalescent COVID-19. The DNA of the CDR3 is TGTGCCAGCAGTTTTAGCTCCTACAATGAGCAGTTCTTC. As protein: CASSFSSYNEQFF. The full variable domain, in which reference TRBV28 and TRBJ2-1 provide the parts outside the CDR3, is DVKVTQSSRYLVKRTGEKVFLECVQDMDHENMFWYRQDPGLGLRLIYFSYDVKMKEKGDIPEGYSVSREKKERFSLILESASTNQTSMYLCASSFSSYNEQFFGPGTRLTVL.